Listed below are T cell receptor beta chains from one sample, sequenced in a study of CD8 T cells in Susac syndrome. TCRdb fed the immunoSEQ multiplex PCR reads into MiXCR, producing one record per CDR3 protein. The table shows about 200,000 distinct CDR3 sequences, with 85% to 95% occurring only once. The material sequenced was CD4+ T cells from PBMCs. Receptors were obtained from a human donor in good health. The CDR3 runs from the conserved cysteine through the conserved F or W. Each record gives: J gene, V gene, clone size, CDR3 length, D gene, CDR3 protein, CDR3 DNA. D genes are given only for firm matches. Only some rows state a clone size, as once, few, many or a class for expanded clones.

TRBJ1-6	TRBV4-1	NA	17	TRBD1	CASSQDGSGQGISPLHF	TGCGCCAGCAGCCAAGATGGTTCGGGACAGGGGATTTCACCCCTCCACTTT
TRBJ2-1	TRBV20-1	NA	15	TRBD2	CSARVPKRGGVEQFF	TGCAGTGCTAGAGTTCCAAAGCGGGGGGGCGTTGAGCAGTTCTTC
TRBJ2-1	TRBV5-1	NA	18	TRBD2	CASSFSPVLADSYNEQFF	TGCGCCAGCAGCTTCTCACCCGTACTAGCGGACTCCTACAATGAGCAGTTCTTC
TRBJ1-2	TRBV20-1	NA	14	NA	CSANVHATGTGYTF	TGCAGTGCCAATGTCCACGCTACAGGGACCGGCTACACCTTC
TRBJ1-2	TRBV29-1	NA	12	NA	CSALQGGYGYTF	TGCAGCGCGCTACAGGGAGGGTATGGCTACACCTTC
TRBJ1-2	TRBV7-9	NA	18	TRBD1	CASSSLTGQGKRGYGYTF	TGTGCCAGCAGCTCCCTGACAGGACAGGGGAAGAGGGGCTATGGCTACACCTTC
TRBJ1-2	TRBV7-9	NA	16	TRBD1	CASSFLREGGQYGYTF	TGTGCCAGCAGCTTCCTACGGGAAGGGGGCCAGTATGGCTACACCTTC
TRBJ1-4	TRBV7-9	NA	16	NA	CASSPHRARTNEKLFF	TGTGCCAGCAGCCCCCACAGGGCTAGAACTAATGAAAAACTGTTTTTT
TRBJ2-5	TRBV7-9	NA	11	NA	CASSPMETQYF	TGTGCCAGCAGCCCCATGGAGACCCAGTACTTC
TRBJ1-2	TRBV28	NA	14	NA	CASSTPSGPPGYTF	TGTGCCAGCAGTACACCTTCGGGGCCGCCGGGCTACACCTTC
TRBJ1-5	TRBV7-9	NA	14	NA	CASSRAVVNQPQHF	TGTGCCAGCAGTCGCGCAGTGGTGAATCAGCCCCAGCATTTT
TRBJ2-1	TRBV19	NA	16	NA	CASSREPSGAYNEQFF	TGTGCCAGTAGCCGGGAGCCTTCAGGCGCCTACAATGAGCAGTTCTTC
TRBJ1-5	TRBV29-1	NA	13	NA	CSVSQGPGQPQHF	TGCAGCGTCTCTCAGGGGCCGGGTCAGCCCCAGCATTTT
TRBJ2-3	TRBV5-4	NA	15	NA	CASSSKLGGTDTQYF	TGTGCCAGCAGCTCCAAGCTAGGGGGCACAGATACGCAGTATTTT
TRBJ2-3	TRBV12-3/TRBV12-4	NA	12	NA	CASSQTADTQYF	TGTGCCAGCAGCCAGACGGCAGATACGCAGTATTTT
TRBJ2-1	TRBV29-1	NA	13	TRBD2	CSVSGPSGSEQFF	TGCAGCGTATCAGGTCCTAGCGGGAGTGAGCAGTTCTTC
TRBJ1-1	TRBV14	NA	16	NA	CASSQDVGPLNTEAFF	TGTGCCAGCAGCCAAGATGTGGGACCCTTGAACACTGAAGCTTTCTTT
TRBJ2-1	TRBV7-9	NA	17	NA	CASSGQFGPTSYNEQFF	TGTGCCAGCAGCGGACAGTTTGGACCTACCTCCTACAATGAGCAGTTCTTC
TRBJ2-4	TRBV20-1	NA	13	TRBD2	CSASTSGGARTYF	TGCAGTGCTAGTACTAGCGGGGGGGCCCGGACCTACTTC
TRBJ2-1	TRBV24-1	NA	12	NA	CATSGFEHEQFF	TGTGCCACCAGTGGCTTCGAGCATGAGCAGTTCTTC
TRBJ2-1	TRBV12-3/TRBV12-4	NA	17	TRBD1	CASSSTGQGALYNEQFF	TGTGCCAGCAGTTCGACGGGACAGGGGGCATTATACAATGAGCAGTTCTTC
TRBJ2-3	TRBV11-2	NA	14	TRBD2	CASSPGTRGDTQYF	TGTGCCAGCAGCCCTGGGACTAGAGGAGATACGCAGTATTTT
TRBJ1-5	TRBV20-1	NA	14	NA	CSASLAGWGQPQHF	TGCAGTGCTAGTCTGGCAGGCTGGGGTCAGCCCCAGCATTTT
TRBJ2-1	TRBV20-1	NA	14	TRBD2	CSARDSGQHNEQFF	TGCAGTGCTAGAGATAGCGGGCAGCACAATGAGCAGTTCTTC
TRBJ2-7	TRBV5-6	NA	14	NA	CASSLARQFYEQYF	TGTGCCAGCAGCTTGGCCAGGCAGTTCTACGAGCAGTACTTC
TRBJ1-2	TRBV20-1	NA	13	TRBD1	CSAQRTGEYGYTF	TGCAGTGCCCAACGGACAGGAGAATATGGCTACACCTTC
TRBJ2-2	TRBV29-1	NA	12	NA	CSVGQPHGELFF	TGCAGCGTTGGACAGCCGCACGGGGAGCTGTTTTTT
TRBJ2-1	TRBV4-2	NA	17	TRBD1	CASSPTSGTGNYNEQFF	TGTGCCAGCAGCCCAACGTCCGGGACAGGGAATTACAATGAGCAGTTCTTC
TRBJ1-2	TRBV7-9	NA	15	NA	CASSSREASVYGYTF	TGTGCCAGCAGCTCTAGGGAGGCAAGCGTCTATGGCTACACCTTC
TRBJ2-4	TRBV7-2	once	17	TRBD2	CASSLGGLAGPKNIQYF	TGTGCCAGCAGCTTAGGGGGACTAGCGGGACCCAAAAACATTCAGTACTTC
TRBJ2-7	TRBV12-3/TRBV12-4	NA	12	TRBD2	CASSPLANEQYF	TGTGCCAGCAGTCCACTAGCGAACGAGCAGTACTTC
TRBJ2-3	TRBV5-1	NA	14	NA	CASSQARPTDTQYF	TGCGCCAGCAGCCAGGCGAGACCCACAGATACGCAGTATTTT
TRBJ2-7	TRBV29-1	NA	11	NA	CSGTDSYGQYF	TGCAGCGGTACCGACAGTTACGGGCAGTACTTC
TRBJ1-2	TRBV5-4	NA	14	TRBD1	CASSEGQHSYGYTF	TGTGCCAGCAGCGAGGGACAGCACTCCTATGGCTACACCTTC
TRBJ2-3	TRBV30	NA	12	NA	CAGGPSTDTQYF	TGTGCCGGGGGGCCTAGCACAGATACGCAGTATTTT
TRBJ2-1	TRBV7-9	NA	12	NA	CASSSDANEQFF	TGTGCCAGCAGCTCGGACGCAAATGAGCAGTTCTTC
TRBJ2-3	TRBV30	NA	13	NA	CAWTPGGGTLQYF	TGTGCCTGGACTCCCGGAGGGGGGACTCTTCAGTATTTT
TRBJ1-1	TRBV19	NA	14	NA	CASSPGVHHTEAFF	TGTGCCAGTAGTCCCGGAGTACATCACACTGAAGCTTTCTTT
TRBJ2-5	TRBV7-3	NA	15	NA	CASSSRGMYQETQYF	TGTGCCAGCAGCTCCCGCGGGATGTACCAAGAGACCCAGTACTTC
TRBJ2-1	TRBV27	NA	12	NA	CASSSTRREQFF	TGTGCCAGCAGTTCCACTAGGCGGGAGCAGTTCTTC
TRBJ1-5	TRBV29-1	NA	13	NA	CSVGSGANQPQHF	TGCAGCGTTGGATCCGGAGCTAATCAGCCCCAGCATTTT
TRBJ2-7	TRBV20-1	NA	15	TRBD1	CSAQHGTGSNYEQYF	TGCAGTGCCCAACACGGGACAGGGTCCAACTACGAGCAGTACTTC
TRBJ1-1	TRBV29-1	NA	15	TRBD1	CSVDWDRGLNTEAFF	TGCAGCGTTGATTGGGACAGGGGGCTGAACACTGAAGCTTTCTTT
TRBJ1-2	TRBV20-1	NA	14	NA	CSAREDGTNYGYTF	TGCAGTGCTAGAGAGGACGGGACTAACTATGGCTACACCTTC
TRBJ2-5	TRBV20-1	NA	14	TRBD2	CSALLAGPRETQYF	TGCAGTGCTCTCCTAGCGGGGCCCAGGGAGACCCAGTACTTC
TRBJ2-6	TRBV18	NA	18	NA	CASSPSAGTNSGANVLTF	TGTGCCAGCTCACCCAGCGCAGGAACCAACTCTGGGGCCAACGTCCTGACTTTC
TRBJ2-5	TRBV30	once	10	NA	CAWALETQYF	TGTGCCTGGGCCTTAGAGACCCAGTACTTC
TRBJ2-1	TRBV27	NA	14	NA	CASSSKLADNEQFF	TGTGCCAGCAGTTCAAAGCTGGCGGACAATGAGCAGTTCTTC